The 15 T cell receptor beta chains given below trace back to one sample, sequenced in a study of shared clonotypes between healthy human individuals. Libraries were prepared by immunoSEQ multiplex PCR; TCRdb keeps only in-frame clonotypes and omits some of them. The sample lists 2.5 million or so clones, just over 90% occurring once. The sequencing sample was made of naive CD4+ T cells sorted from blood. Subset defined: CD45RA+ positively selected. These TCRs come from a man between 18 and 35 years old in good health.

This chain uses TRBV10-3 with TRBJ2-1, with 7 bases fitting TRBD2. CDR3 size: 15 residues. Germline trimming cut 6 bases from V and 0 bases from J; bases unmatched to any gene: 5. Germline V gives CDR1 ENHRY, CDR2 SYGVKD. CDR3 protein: CAIRGSGGSYNEQFF. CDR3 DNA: TGTGCCATCAGGGGCTCGGGGGGCTCCTACAATGAGCAGTTCTTC.

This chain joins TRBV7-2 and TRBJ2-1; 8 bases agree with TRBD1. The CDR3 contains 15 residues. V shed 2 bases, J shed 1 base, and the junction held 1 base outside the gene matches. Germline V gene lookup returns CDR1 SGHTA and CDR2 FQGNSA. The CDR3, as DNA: TGTGCCAGCAGCTTACAGGGGGCTTCCTACAATGAGCAGTTCTTC. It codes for CASSLQGASYNEQFF.

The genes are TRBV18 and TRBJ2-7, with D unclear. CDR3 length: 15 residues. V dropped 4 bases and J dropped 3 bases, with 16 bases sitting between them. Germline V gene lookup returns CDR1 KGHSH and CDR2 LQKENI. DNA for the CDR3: TGTGCCAGCTCACGGTCCACAGACGGTATCTACGAGCAGTACTTC. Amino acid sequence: CASSRSTDGIYEQYF. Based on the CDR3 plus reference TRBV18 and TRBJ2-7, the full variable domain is NAGVMQNPRHLVRRRGQEARLRCSPMKGHSHVYWYRQLPEEGLKFMVYLQKENIIDESGMPKERFSAEFPKEGPSILRIQQVVRGDSAAYFCASSRSTDGIYEQYFGPGTRLTVT.

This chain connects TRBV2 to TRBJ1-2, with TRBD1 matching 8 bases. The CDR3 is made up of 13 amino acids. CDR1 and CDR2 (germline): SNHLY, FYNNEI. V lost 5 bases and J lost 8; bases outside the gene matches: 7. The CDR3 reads CASSLTGAGGYTF. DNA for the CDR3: TGTGCCAGCAGTCTGACAGGGGCGGGAGGCTACACCTTC.

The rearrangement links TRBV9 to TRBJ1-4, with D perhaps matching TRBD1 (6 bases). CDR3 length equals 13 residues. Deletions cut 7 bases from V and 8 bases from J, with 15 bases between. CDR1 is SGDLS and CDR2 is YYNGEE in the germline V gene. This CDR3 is CASGRGEKEKLFF. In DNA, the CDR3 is TGTGCCAGCGGCAGGGGAGAGAAGGAAAAACTGTTTTTT.

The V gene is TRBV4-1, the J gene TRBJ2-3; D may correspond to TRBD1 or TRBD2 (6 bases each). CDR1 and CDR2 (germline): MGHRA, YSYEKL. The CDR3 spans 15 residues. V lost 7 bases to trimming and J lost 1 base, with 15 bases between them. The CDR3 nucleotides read TGCGCCAGCAACGGACTATACAGGGGCACAGATACGCAGTATTTT. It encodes CASNGLYRGTDTQYF.

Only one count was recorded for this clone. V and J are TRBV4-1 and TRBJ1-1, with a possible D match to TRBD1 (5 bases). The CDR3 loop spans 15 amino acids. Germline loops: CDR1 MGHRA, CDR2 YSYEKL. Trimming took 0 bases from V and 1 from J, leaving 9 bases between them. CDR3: CASSQDKGRNTEAFF. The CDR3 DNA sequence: TGCGCCAGCAGCCAAGATAAGGGGCGGAACACTGAAGCTTTCTTT.

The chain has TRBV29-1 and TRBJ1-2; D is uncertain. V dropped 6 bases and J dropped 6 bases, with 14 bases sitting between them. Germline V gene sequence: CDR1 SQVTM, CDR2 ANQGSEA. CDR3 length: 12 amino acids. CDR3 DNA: TGCAGCGTCGAGACGGGAAATCATGGCTACACCTTC. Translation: CSVETGNHGYTF.

This CDR3 reads CASSPVGLQETQYF. The CDR3 DNA follows: TGTGCCAGCAGCCCTGTGGGGCTCCAAGAGACCCAGTACTTC. The chain is built from TRBV5-4 and TRBJ2-5, with a weak D call TRBD1 (5 bases). Trimming pared 4 bases from V and 1 base from J, leaving 11 bases between. CDR1 and CDR2 (germline): SGHNT, YYREEE (reference sequence). This CDR3 is 14 amino acids long. The full variable domain, completed using reference TRBV5-4 and TRBJ2-5, is ETGVTQSPTHLIKTRGQQVTLRCSSQSGHNTVSWYQQALGQGPQFIFQYYREEENGRGNFPPRFSGLQFPNYSSELNVNALELDDSALYLCASSPVGLQETQYFGPGTRLLVL.

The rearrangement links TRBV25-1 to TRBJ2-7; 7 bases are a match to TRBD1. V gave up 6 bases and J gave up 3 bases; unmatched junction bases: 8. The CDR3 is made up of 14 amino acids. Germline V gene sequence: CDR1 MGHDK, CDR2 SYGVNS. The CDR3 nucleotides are TGTGCCAGCAGACGAGGGGACAGAAACTACGAGCAGTACTTC. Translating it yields CASRRGDRNYEQYF.

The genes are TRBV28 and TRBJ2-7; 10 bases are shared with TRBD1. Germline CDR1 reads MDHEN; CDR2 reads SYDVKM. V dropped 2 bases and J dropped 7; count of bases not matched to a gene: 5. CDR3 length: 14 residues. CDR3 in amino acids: CASSLVDRGQEQYF. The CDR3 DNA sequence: TGTGCCAGCAGTTTAGTTGACAGGGGGCAAGAGCAGTACTTC.

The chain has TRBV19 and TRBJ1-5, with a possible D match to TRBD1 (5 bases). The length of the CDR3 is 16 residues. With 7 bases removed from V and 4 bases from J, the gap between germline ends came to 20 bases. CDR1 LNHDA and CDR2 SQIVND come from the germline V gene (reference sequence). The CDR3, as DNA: TGTGCCAGTAAAAATTCGCCAGGGAGGTCAAATCAGCCCCAGCATTTT. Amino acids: CASKNSPGRSNQPQHF.

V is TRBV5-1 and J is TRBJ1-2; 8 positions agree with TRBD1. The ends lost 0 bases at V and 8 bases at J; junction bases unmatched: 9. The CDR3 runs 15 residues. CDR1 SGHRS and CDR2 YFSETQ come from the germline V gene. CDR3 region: CASSLVGQGGRGYTF. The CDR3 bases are TGCGCCAGCAGCTTGGTCGGACAGGGTGGTAGGGGCTACACCTTC.

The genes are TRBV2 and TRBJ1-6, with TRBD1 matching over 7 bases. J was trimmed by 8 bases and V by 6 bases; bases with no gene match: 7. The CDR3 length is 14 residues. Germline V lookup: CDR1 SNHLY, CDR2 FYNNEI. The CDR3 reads CASSGRDSYSPLHF. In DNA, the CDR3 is TGTGCCAGCAGCGGGCGGGACAGCTATTCACCCCTCCACTTT.

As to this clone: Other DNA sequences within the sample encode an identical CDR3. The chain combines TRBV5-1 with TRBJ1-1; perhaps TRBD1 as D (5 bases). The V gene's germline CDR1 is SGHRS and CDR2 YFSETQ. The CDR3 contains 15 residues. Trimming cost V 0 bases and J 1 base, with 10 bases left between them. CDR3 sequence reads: CASSLVQGRNTEAFF. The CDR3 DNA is TGCGCCAGCAGCTTGGTGCAGGGCCGGAACACTGAAGCTTTCTTT.